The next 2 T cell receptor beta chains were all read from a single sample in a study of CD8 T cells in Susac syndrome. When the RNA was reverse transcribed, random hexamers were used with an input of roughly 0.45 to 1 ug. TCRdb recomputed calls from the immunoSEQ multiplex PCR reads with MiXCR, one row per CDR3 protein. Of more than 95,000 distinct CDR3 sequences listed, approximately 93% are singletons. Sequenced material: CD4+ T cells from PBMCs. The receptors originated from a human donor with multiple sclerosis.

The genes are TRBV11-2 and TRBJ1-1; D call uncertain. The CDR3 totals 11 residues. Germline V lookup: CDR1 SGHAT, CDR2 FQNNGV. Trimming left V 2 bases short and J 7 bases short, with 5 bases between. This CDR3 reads CASSLRREAFF. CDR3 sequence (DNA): TGTGCCAGCAGCTTAAGACGTGAAGCTTTCTTT. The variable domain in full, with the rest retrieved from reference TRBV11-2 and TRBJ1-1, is EAGVAQSPRYKIIEKRQSVAFWCNPISGHATLYWYQQILGQGPKLLIQFQNNGVVDDSQLPKDRFSAERLKGVDSTLKIQPAKLEDSAVYLCASSLRREAFFGQGTRLTVV.

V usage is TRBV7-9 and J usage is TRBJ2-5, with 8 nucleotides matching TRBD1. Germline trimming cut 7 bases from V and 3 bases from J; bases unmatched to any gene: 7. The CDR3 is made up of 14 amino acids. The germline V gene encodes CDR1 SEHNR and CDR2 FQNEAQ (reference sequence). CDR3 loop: CASTQPTGEETQYF. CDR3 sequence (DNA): TGTGCCAGCACCCAACCGACAGGGGAAGAGACCCAGTACTTC.